This entry features one TCR beta chain sequence. Its cognate antigen is unknown. This entry is derived from a study of T cell responses to AZD1222 COVID-19 vaccine. Germline values: CDR1 SNHLY, CDR2 FYNNEI. CDR3 size: 14 residues. V lost 6 bases and J 4 bases, leaving 13 bases between the germline ends. Profiling relied on immunoSEQ multiplex PCR, and the TCRdb table lists in-frame clones only, not all of them. The table records under 150,000 clones, 90% to 95% of them present only once. Whole-study findings and limits: It should be noted that donors were predominantly white British and more often female, and clonal diversity was possibly underestimated. No repertoire was sampled before or during the peak T cell response, only after it.

Sample: peripheral blood, taken on day 0 of AZD1222 vaccination. The receptor's source is an adult in good health. This chain links TRBV2 with TRBJ1-5; the D is unclear. CDR3 amino acids: CASSASRSNQPQHF. The CDR3 DNA reads TGTGCCAGCAGCGCCTCGAGGAGTAATCAGCCCCAGCATTTT.